A selection of T cell receptor beta chains follows, all from one sample in a study of blood T cell repertoires in COVID-19. Method: immunoSEQ multiplex PCR; TCRdb's copy keeps in-frame clones and lacks some. The table lists approximately 83,000 clones, approximately 85% of them singletons, with 6% to 8.5% in the top ten. The source material was peripheral blood. The receptors derive from a man between 65 and 85 years old with acute or convalescent COVID-19. Each CDR3 is given with its conserved first and last residue. The D gene is left open where the match is weak. Not all rows give a size; the values are once, few, many and, for expanded clones, a class.

cdr3_nt,cdr3_aa,clone_size,j_call,v_call,d_call,cdr3_length
TGTGCCAGCAGCTTTCGTTCGCTCCCCTCTAACAATGAGCAGTTCTTC,CASSFRSLPSNNEQFF,NA,TRBJ2-1,TRBV7-2,NA,16
TGTGCCAGCAGGACCAAGGGGCTCCGTGGAGACACTGAAGCTTTCTTT,CASRTKGLRGDTEAFF,once,TRBJ1-1,TRBV7-9,NA,16
TGTGCCAGCAGCCCCTTCGTAGGGGACACCGGGGAGCTGTTTTTT,CASSPFVGDTGELFF,NA,TRBJ2-2,TRBV7-2,NA,15
TGCGCCAGCAGCCCATCCGGGACTAGCGGCCCCGGGACGCAGTATTTT,CASSPSGTSGPGTQYF,NA,TRBJ2-3,TRBV5-1,TRBD2,16
TGTGCCAGTAGTGGGCGGGAGTACGGCGAGCAGTACTTC,CASSGREYGEQYF,once,TRBJ2-7,TRBV19,TRBD2,13
TGTGCCAGCGAGGGTGACACTGAAGCTTTCTTT,CASEGDTEAFF,NA,TRBJ1-1,TRBV2,NA,11
TGTGCCAGCAGCTTCCCGGGACAAGCCGAGCAGTACTTC,CASSFPGQAEQYF,NA,TRBJ2-7,TRBV5-5,NA,13
TGTGCCAGCAGTGAACAGGGAACTGGAAACACCATATATTTT,CASSEQGTGNTIYF,NA,TRBJ1-3,TRBV2,NA,14
TGTGCCAGCAGTTTAATTCTCTTGAACACTGAAGCTTTCTTT,CASSLILLNTEAFF,once,TRBJ1-1,TRBV28,NA,14
TGTGCCAGCAGAAGTAGCGGGAGCGGATTCACCGGGGAGCTGTTTTTT,CASRSSGSGFTGELFF,NA,TRBJ2-2,TRBV7-2,TRBD2,16
TGTGCCAGCAGTACGGGACTAGCGGGAGAGGCAGATACGCAGTATTTT,CASSTGLAGEADTQYF,NA,TRBJ2-3,TRBV6-2/TRBV6-3,TRBD2,16
TGTGCCAGCCAACTAATTTTGAACACTGAAGCTTTCTTT,CASQLILNTEAFF,NA,TRBJ1-1,TRBV5-4,NA,13
TGTGCCTGGAGTGTACCCTTATACAGGAAATCTGGAAACACCATATATTTT,CAWSVPLYRKSGNTIYF,NA,TRBJ1-3,TRBV30,NA,17
TGTGCTAGTGGTTGGGGGGACACAGATACGCAGTATTTT,CASGWGDTDTQYF,NA,TRBJ2-3,TRBV12-5,NA,13
TGTGCCAGCAAGTGGGAGGACTACGAGCAGTACTTC,CASKWEDYEQYF,NA,TRBJ2-7,TRBV2,NA,12
TGTGCCACCCGGGAGGGGGGGAACACCGGGGAGCTGTTTTTT,CATREGGNTGELFF,NA,TRBJ2-2,TRBV28,TRBD2,14
TGTGCCAGTAGTGCCCTCAGGGGGCGACTTGACGAGCAGTACTTC,CASSALRGRLDEQYF,NA,TRBJ2-7,TRBV19,TRBD1,15
TGCGCCAGCAGCTTGGTAGGTAGCGGGGGACCGAACACCGGGGAGCTGTTTTTT,CASSLVGSGGPNTGELFF,NA,TRBJ2-2,TRBV5-1,TRBD2,18
TGTGCCAGTAGTCTTCGGCACATGGGGGCCCTCCCTTATGGCTACACCTTC,CASSLRHMGALPYGYTF,NA,TRBJ1-2,TRBV19,NA,17
TGTGCCAGCAGCGTGGGGGGAACCGGAAACACCATATATTTT,CASSVGGTGNTIYF,NA,TRBJ1-3,TRBV9,NA,14
TGTGCCAGCCATAGAGGGTCCGAGCAGTACTTC,CASHRGSEQYF,NA,TRBJ2-7,TRBV12-1,NA,11
TGCGCCAGCAGCTGGTCCGGGGTCCTTTCCTACGAGCAGTACTTC,CASSWSGVLSYEQYF,NA,TRBJ2-7,TRBV5-1,NA,15
TGTGCCAGCAGCCCTCGACAGGGCAGATTTAAGGTGGCTTTCTTT,CASSPRQGRFKVAFF,NA,TRBJ1-1,TRBV7-2,TRBD1,15
TGTGCCAGCAGCCAGGCTAGCGGGGGTGCCGGGGATGAGCAGTTCTTC,CASSQASGGAGDEQFF,NA,TRBJ2-1,TRBV3-1/TRBV3-2,TRBD2,16
TGTGCCAGCAGCTTAATACAAGGGGGACTACAGTTCTTC,CASSLIQGGLQFF,NA,TRBJ2-1,TRBV7-3,NA,13
TGCGCCAGCAGCCCCGGGGGGGCGGAAACCGGGGAGCTGTTTTTT,CASSPGGAETGELFF,once,TRBJ2-2,TRBV4-3,TRBD2,15
TGTGCCAGCAGTTTATCGAGCGTCTTCAATTCACCCCTCCACTTT,CASSLSSVFNSPLHF,NA,TRBJ1-6,TRBV27,NA,15
TGCGCCAGCAGCCAAGTCCCCGGGCAGGGGCAAGCGTCCATATATTTT,CASSQVPGQGQASIYF,NA,TRBJ1-3,TRBV4-1,NA,16
TGTGCCAGTAGTGAACAGGGGGGCACTGAAGCTTTCTTT,CASSEQGGTEAFF,NA,TRBJ1-1,TRBV19,TRBD1,13
TGTGCCACCAGTGATTTGGGGCTAGCGGGGGGGGCTGAGCAGTTCTTC,CATSDLGLAGGAEQFF,NA,TRBJ2-1,TRBV24-1,TRBD2,16
TGTGCCACCAGTGACCTCCTTAGCGGGGGGGACACAGATACGCAGTATTTT,CATSDLLSGGDTDTQYF,once,TRBJ2-3,TRBV24-1,TRBD2,17